Below, 15 T cell receptor beta chains from the same sample are listed, as sequenced in a study of cytomegalovirus exposure and HLA in healthy donors. Produced via immunoSEQ multiplex PCR; TCRdb's table is partial and in-frame only. The sample lists some 290,000 clones; nearly 90% were seen once. The sequenced material came from PBMCs. All receptors come from a man between 25 and 39 years old in good health and CMV-seronegative.

The chain links TRBV29-1 to TRBJ1-1; TRBD1 is a possible D gene (6 bases). Germline V gene lookup returns CDR1 SQVTM and CDR2 ANQGSEA. V dropped 4 bases and J dropped 3 bases, with 15 bases sitting between them. The CDR3 covers 14 residues. CDR3 loop: CSVVGGHRDTEAFF. The CDR3 DNA reads TGCAGCGTTGTGGGAGGGCACAGGGACACTGAAGCTTTCTTT. The variable domain in full, completed from reference TRBV29-1 and TRBJ1-1, reads SAVISQKPSRDICQRGTSLTIQCQVDSQVTMMFWYRQQPGQSLTLIATANQGSEATYESGFVIDKFPISRPNLTFSTLTVSNMSPEDSSIYLCSVVGGHRDTEAFFGQGTRLTVV.

CDR3 amino acids: CASSLVRLAGHYETQYF. The CDR3 region has the DNA TGTGCCAGCAGCTTGGTTCGGCTAGCGGGGCATTATGAGACCCAGTACTTC. The chain links TRBV5-4 to TRBJ2-5; 9 bases map to TRBD2. This CDR3 is built from 17 residues. The V gene's germline CDR1 is SGHNT and CDR2 YYREEE (reference sequence). Losses at the gene ends were 0 bases for V and 5 bases for J; bases not matched to a gene: 11. Based on the CDR3 plus reference TRBV5-4 and TRBJ2-5, the full variable domain is ETGVTQSPTHLIKTRGQQVTLRCSSQSGHNTVSWYQQALGQGPQFIFQYYREEENGRGNFPPRFSGLQFPNYSSELNVNALELDDSALYLCASSLVRLAGHYETQYFGPGTRLLVL.

In this sample, this clone turned up once. This rearrangement joins TRBV6-1 to TRBJ1-2, with unresolved D. V lost 6 bases to trimming and J lost 4 bases, with 12 bases between them. The CDR3 length is 13 residues. Germline V gene sequence: CDR1 MNHNS, CDR2 SASEGT. CDR3 residues: CASSPTEPYGYTF. In DNA form, the CDR3 reads TGTGCCAGCAGCCCCACAGAGCCCTATGGCTACACCTTC.

V usage is TRBV7-9 and J usage is TRBJ1-5, with 8 bases aligning to TRBD1. Unmatched junction bases numbered 16, after V lost 5 bases and J lost 4 bases. The germline V gene has CDR1 SEHNR and CDR2 FQNEAQ (reference sequence). This CDR3 has 18 amino acids. The CDR3 spells CASSPTDAPTGENQPQHF. CDR3 nucleotide sequence: TGTGCCAGCAGCCCTACCGATGCCCCGACAGGGGAAAATCAGCCCCAGCATTTT. The whole variable domain, filled in from reference TRBV7-9 and TRBJ1-5, reads DTGVSQNPRHKITKRGQNVTFRCDPISEHNRLYWYRQTLGQGPEFLTYFQNEAQLEKSRLLSDRFSAERPKGSFSTLEIQRTEQGDSAMYLCASSPTDAPTGENQPQHFGDGTRLSIL.

The J gene is TRBJ1-4, the V gene TRBV18, with D possibly matching TRBD1 (6 bases). This CDR3 is built from 12 residues. The V gene lost 3 bases and the J gene lost 14 bases, with 13 bases spanning the gap. CDR1 is KGHSH, CDR2 LQKENI, per germline. Here the CDR3 DNA reads TGTGCCAGCTCACCCCACAGGGAACGGCTGTTTTTT. Translation gives CASSPHRERLFF. Filled out from reference TRBV18 and TRBJ1-4, the complete variable domain reads NAGVMQNPRHLVRRRGQEARLRCSPMKGHSHVYWYRQLPEEGLKFMVYLQKENIIDESGMPKERFSAEFPKEGPSILRIQQVVRGDSAAYFCASSPHRERLFFGSGTQLSVL.

The rearrangement joins TRBV5-1 to TRBJ2-7; the D gene is possibly TRBD1 (6 bases). This CDR3 has 16 residues. Trimming stripped 0 bases from V and 3 bases from J, with 16 bases between. The germline gives CDR1 SGHRS, CDR2 YFSETQ. CDR3 coding DNA: TGCGCCAGCAGCTTGGCTGTGACAGGAGTAATCTACGAGCAGTACTTC. It encodes CASSLAVTGVIYEQYF.

This rearrangement joins TRBV9 to TRBJ1-2; TRBD1 matches 9 bases. This CDR3 has 16 residues. Germline V gene sequence: CDR1 SGDLS, CDR2 YYNGEE. V shed 4 bases, J shed 6 bases, and the junction held 13 bases outside the gene matches. CDR3 sequence reads: CASSLDSFGDRDGYTF. The CDR3 nucleotides are TGTGCCAGCAGCCTAGACAGTTTTGGGGACAGGGATGGCTACACCTTC.

The chain couples TRBV20-1 to TRBJ2-1; weak D call: TRBD2 (5 bases). Trimming pared 1 base from V and 9 bases from J, leaving 7 bases between. CDR3 length equals 11 residues. The germline CDR1 and CDR2 sequences are DFQATT and SNEGSKA (reference sequence). Written as DNA, the CDR3 is TGCAGTGCTAGAGGTGGACTTGAGCAGTTCTTC. Protein: CSARGGLEQFF.

The V and J genes are TRBV19 and TRBJ1-1, with D tentatively TRBD1 (5 bases). Deletions cut 6 bases from V and 4 bases from J, with 15 bases between. Germline lookup yields CDR1 LNHDA and CDR2 SQIVND (reference sequence). This CDR3 is built from 14 residues. The CDR3 sequence: CASRKIGEGTEAFF. Here the CDR3 DNA reads TGTGCCAGTAGAAAGATAGGGGAGGGCACTGAAGCTTTCTTT. Complete variable domain (other parts from reference TRBV19 and TRBJ1-1): DGGITQSPKYLFRKEGQNVTLSCEQNLNHDAMYWYRQDPGQGLRLIYYSQIVNDFQKGDIAEGYSVSREKKESFPLTVTSAQKNPTAFYLCASRKIGEGTEAFFGQGTRLTVV.

The chain combines TRBV12-5 with TRBJ1-2; 9 bases agree with TRBD1. CDR1 LGHNT and CDR2 FRNRAP come from the germline V gene. The CDR3 extends over 14 amino acids. The V gene end was trimmed by 2 bases and the J gene end by 8 bases; junction bases not matched to a gene: 6. CDR3 loop: CASGLSGTGRGYTF. The CDR3 nucleotides read TGTGCTAGTGGTTTGTCCGGGACAGGGAGAGGCTACACCTTC.

The chain is built from TRBV29-1 and TRBJ2-3, with 14 bases matching TRBD2. The CDR3 has 20 residues. Losses at the gene ends were 6 bases for V and 0 bases for J; bases not matched to a gene: 17. The germline V gene has CDR1 SQVTM and CDR2 ANQGSEA. This CDR3 is CSVLQGGLAGATTSTDTQYF. CDR3 DNA sequence: TGCAGCGTATTGCAGGGGGGACTAGCGGGGGCCACGACTAGCACAGATACGCAGTATTTT.

The V and J genes are TRBV4-1 and TRBJ1-4; the D is unclear. In germline, CDR1 is MGHRA, CDR2 YSYEKL. The CDR3 runs to 16 residues. V was shortened by 0 bases and J by 5 bases, with 13 bases between the two germline ends. This chain's CDR3 is CASSQDATGKNEKLFF. CDR3 nucleotides: TGCGCCAGCAGCCAAGATGCAACGGGGAAGAATGAAAAACTGTTTTTT.

The CDR3 nucleotides read TGTGCCAGCAGAAAAGGGACTAGCGGGGTTAGCACAGATACGCAGTATTTT. Protein product: CASRKGTSGVSTDTQYF. The rearrangement uses TRBV27 and TRBJ2-3; 13 nucleotides align to TRBD2. J gave up 0 bases and V 6 bases, and 6 bases lay outside the gene matches. This CDR3 contains 17 residues. Per germline, CDR1 MNHEY and CDR2 SMNVEV (reference sequence).

The chain links TRBV7-6 to TRBJ2-7; 10 bases agree with TRBD1. This CDR3 spans 14 amino acids. Per germline, CDR1 SGHVS and CDR2 FNYEAQ. V shed 5 bases and J 6 bases; nucleotides not matched to a gene: 7. Here the CDR3 reads CASSRGTGESEQYF. As DNA, the CDR3 is TGTGCCAGCAGCCGCGGGACAGGGGAATCCGAGCAGTACTTC. Full variable domain (rest looked up from reference TRBV7-6 and TRBJ2-7): GAGVSQSPRYKVTKRGQDVALRCDPISGHVSLYWYRQALGQGPEFLTYFNYEAQQDKSGLPNDRFSAERPEGSISTLTIQRTEQRDSAMYRCASSRGTGESEQYFGPGTRLTVT.

The genes are TRBV25-1 and TRBJ2-1; no clear D gene. V lost 7 bases to trimming and J lost 5 bases, with 9 bases between them. The CDR3 is made up of 12 amino acids. Per the germline V gene, CDR1 is MGHDK and CDR2 is SYGVNS. The CDR3: CASNRLDNEQFF. CDR3 coding DNA: TGTGCCAGCAACCGACTCGACAATGAGCAGTTCTTC.